This is a list of T cell receptor beta chains from one sample in a study of post-analysis software for immune sequencing data. TCRdb ran MiXCR on the PCR reads and lists one entry per CDR3 protein. The sample shows roughly 650,000 distinct CDR3 sequences, approximately 60% of them seen only once. Sequencing was performed on blood. These receptor sequences come from a girl aged 2 to 10 with multiple sclerosis. CDR3s include the opening cysteine and the closing phenylalanine or tryptophan. D genes are given only for firm matches. Only some rows state a clone size, as once, few, many or a class for expanded clones.

D gene,clone size,J gene,V gene,CDR3 DNA,CDR3 protein
NA,NA,TRBJ1-5,TRBV20-1,TGCAGTGCTAGGCCTGCAGGGATGGGCGGCAATCAGCCCCAGCATTTT,CSARPAGMGGNQPQHF
TRBD2,NA,TRBJ2-7,TRBV2,TGTGCCAGCAGTGACAGCGGGGGGGCCTACGAGCAGTACTTC,CASSDSGGAYEQYF
NA,NA,TRBJ2-3,TRBV10-3,TGTGCCATCAGTGGAGTGAGTTTTAGCACAGATACGCAGTATTTT,CAISGVSFSTDTQYF
TRBD2,NA,TRBJ2-3,TRBV7-2,TGTGCCAGCAGCTTAGGAACTAGCGGGGCCACAGATACGCAGTATTTT,CASSLGTSGATDTQYF
NA,NA,TRBJ1-6,TRBV24-1,TGTGCCACCTGTCGCCGGAGCTCCTATAATTCACCCCTCCACTTT,CATCRRSSYNSPLHF
NA,NA,TRBJ2-4,TRBV10-1,TGCGCCAGCAGTCGACCACAGGGAGCCAAAAACATTCAGTACTTC,CASSRPQGAKNIQYF
TRBD2,NA,TRBJ2-3,TRBV11-2,TGTGCCAGCAGCTTCTCCGGGACGCGGGGGTTGGCGGATACGCAGTATTTT,CASSFSGTRGLADTQYF
NA,few,TRBJ2-7,TRBV4-1,TGCGCCAGCAGCCAATTGCCAGGGACCTACGAGCAGTACTTC,CASSQLPGTYEQYF
NA,few,TRBJ2-3,TRBV15,TGTGCCACCAGCAGAGATGGATCAGATACGCAGTATTTT,CATSRDGSDTQYF
TRBD2,few,TRBJ2-3,TRBV20-1,TGCAGTGCCGTTAGCGGGGGGGCGCTGTATCCCACGCAGTATTTT,CSAVSGGALYPTQYF
NA,NA,TRBJ2-1,TRBV9,TGTGCCAGCAGCGTAGTGGGTGTGGGGGAGAATGAGCAGTTCTTC,CASSVVGVGENEQFF
NA,NA,TRBJ1-1,TRBV12-3/TRBV12-4,TGTGCCAGCAGTCTCCTGAGAACGAACACTGAAGCTTTCTTT,CASSLLRTNTEAFF
NA,NA,TRBJ2-1,TRBV29-1,TGCAGCGTTCTCCGTAGGTACAATGAGCAGTTCTTC,CSVLRRYNEQFF
TRBD1,NA,TRBJ1-2,TRBV20-1,TGCAGTTGGGGTCAGGGGGCAATCGGTGGCTACACCTTC,CSWGQGAIGGYTF
NA,NA,TRBJ1-2,TRBV27,TGTGCCAGCAGTTTGCAGGGAATCGGCTATGGCTACACCTTC,CASSLQGIGYGYTF
TRBD2,NA,TRBJ2-1,TRBV3-1,TGTGCCAGCAGCGTGGGCGGGAGCCTCTCCTACAATGAGCAGTTCTTC,CASSVGGSLSYNEQFF
NA,NA,TRBJ2-1,TRBV29-1,TGCAGCGTTGGATTCCCCAAGGGCCTAAGTGAGCAGTTCTTC,CSVGFPKGLSEQFF
NA,NA,TRBJ2-7,TRBV29-1,TGCAGCCCCCCCCGAAGGGGTAGGAACGAGCAGTACTTC,CSPPRRGRNEQYF
NA,few,TRBJ2-7,TRBV10-3,TGTGCCATCAGTGAGTTAGTCCTTGAGAACAATGAGCAGTACTTC,CAISELVLENNEQYF
NA,NA,TRBJ2-1,TRBV20-1,TGCAGTGCGCGACTAATCCATGAGCAGTTCTTC,CSARLIHEQFF
TRBD1,NA,TRBJ2-3,TRBV20-1,TGCAGTGCTAGAGATGTACAGGGGGCAGATACGCAGTATTTT,CSARDVQGADTQYF
TRBD2,NA,TRBJ2-1,TRBV27,TGTGCCAGCAGTTTAGGCCCTAGCGGGGGCTACAATGAGCAGTTCTTC,CASSLGPSGGYNEQFF
NA,NA,TRBJ2-4,TRBV28,TGTGCCAGCAGTCCGATGAGGTCGGGGGGCGATGGAGACATTCAGTACTTC,CASSPMRSGGDGDIQYF
TRBD2,NA,TRBJ2-3,TRBV2,TGTGCCAGCAGAGAAGCGGGAGGCGGGTCAGATACGCAGTATTTT,CASREAGGGSDTQYF
NA,few,TRBJ2-7,TRBV6-5,TGTGCCAGCAGGGTAGTGGGATACAGCGAGCAGTACTTC,CASRVVGYSEQYF
NA,few,TRBJ1-2,TRBV20-1,TGCAGTGCTAGAGATCGGGGGGTAGGAGGCTACACCTTC,CSARDRGVGGYTF
NA,NA,TRBJ2-7,TRBV5-1,TGCGCCAGCAGCTGGGCGGGTAACGAGCAGTACTTC,CASSWAGNEQYF
NA,NA,TRBJ2-1,TRBV12-5,TGTGCTAGTGGTCTAAAGATACGGGGACAAGCCTACAATGAGCAGTTCTTC,CASGLKIRGQAYNEQFF
TRBD1,NA,TRBJ2-1,TRBV12-3/TRBV12-4,TGTGCCAGCAGTCCAGGGACAGGGAATTTCGATGAGCAGTTCTTC,CASSPGTGNFDEQFF
TRBD1,once,TRBJ1-2,TRBV9,TGTGCCAGCAGCGCCTCGAGGGGGACAGGGAATGGCTACACCTTC,CASSASRGTGNGYTF
TRBD2,NA,TRBJ2-1,TRBV20-1,TGCAGTGCCCCCCCCCTGACTAGCTTCTTCCGCAATGAGCAGTTCTTC,CSAPPLTSFFRNEQFF
NA,NA,TRBJ2-3,TRBV5-1,TGCGCCAGCAGCGCTGGACAGCGCACAGATACGCAGTATTTT,CASSAGQRTDTQYF
TRBD2,NA,TRBJ2-1,TRBV7-8,TGTGCCAGCAGCTTAGTACTAGCGGGGGGGAATGAGCAGTTCTTC,CASSLVLAGGNEQFF
NA,NA,TRBJ2-7,TRBV2,TGTGCCAGCAAACTAGCCAACGAGCAGTACTTC,CASKLANEQYF
NA,few,TRBJ1-4,TRBV4-1,TGCGCCAGCAGCCAAGATCGGGACCCCCGGAGGACTAATGAAAAACTGTTTTTT,CASSQDRDPRRTNEKLFF
NA,NA,TRBJ1-2,TRBV15,TGTGCCACCAGCAGAGCGCCGCGGACACACTATGGCTACACCTTC,CATSRAPRTHYGYTF
NA,NA,TRBJ2-1,TRBV27,TGTGCCAGCAGTTTCCAGGGGGAGGGGGACAATGAGCAGTTCTTC,CASSFQGEGDNEQFF
NA,NA,TRBJ2-7,TRBV5-1,TGCGCCAGCAGGGCCCCAGTGGTAGAGGATGAGCAGTACTTC,CASRAPVVEDEQYF
NA,few,TRBJ2-7,TRBV5-1,TGCGCCAGCAGCTACCGGGACTCTTACGAGCAGTACTTC,CASSYRDSYEQYF
NA,NA,TRBJ1-2,TRBV7-9,TGTGCCAGCAGCTTAAGGGCGGTTTATGGCTACACCTTC,CASSLRAVYGYTF
NA,NA,TRBJ2-7,TRBV15,TGTGCCACCAGCAGAGATCCCGGACACACCTACGAGCAGTACTTC,CATSRDPGHTYEQYF
NA,few,TRBJ2-1,TRBV12-3/TRBV12-4,TGTGCCAGCAGTTTACGGCCAGTATACAATGAGCAGTTCTTC,CASSLRPVYNEQFF
TRBD1,NA,TRBJ2-4,TRBV12-3/TRBV12-4,TGTGCCAGCGGGGACAGGGGCCCACGTACAGCGGGAAAGACCAAAAACATTCAGTACTTC,CASGDRGPRTAGKTKNIQYF
TRBD1,few,TRBJ2-7,TRBV5-1,TGCGCCAGCAAAGACAGGGGGAACTCGTACGAGCAGTACTTC,CASKDRGNSYEQYF
TRBD2,NA,TRBJ2-3,TRBV25-1,TGTGCCAGCAGCGACACGGGGGGGTTAGATACGCAGTATTTT,CASSDTGGLDTQYF
NA,NA,TRBJ2-5,TRBV12-3/TRBV12-4,TGTGCCAGCACCCACAGGTCATTCCGGGAGACCCAGTACTTC,CASTHRSFRETQYF
NA,NA,TRBJ2-3,TRBV29-1,TGCAGCGTCCCCTGGGAGGCCAGCACAGATACGCAGTATTTT,CSVPWEASTDTQYF
NA,NA,TRBJ2-1,TRBV12-5,TGTGCTAGTGGTTTGGTACTAGGCCTGACGTCCTACAATGAGCAGTTCTTC,CASGLVLGLTSYNEQFF
NA,NA,TRBJ2-7,TRBV6-5,TGTGCCAGCAGTTACTCGAAGCAGGGTTCCTCCTACGAGCAGTACTTC,CASSYSKQGSSYEQYF
NA,NA,TRBJ2-1,TRBV29-1,TGCAGCGTTGAGGCTGGAGTGGGTGAGCAGTTCTTC,CSVEAGVGEQFF
TRBD1,NA,TRBJ2-7,TRBV5-1,TGCGCCAGCAGCTATCAACCGGGACAGGGGTACAATGAGCAGTACTTC,CASSYQPGQGYNEQYF
NA,NA,TRBJ1-5,TRBV24-1,TGTGCCACCAGTGACCAAGATCAGCCCCAGCATTTT,CATSDQDQPQHF
NA,NA,TRBJ2-5,TRBV5-1,TGCGCCAGCAGCTTGGTTGGGGCAGGGGAAGAGACCCAGTACTTC,CASSLVGAGEETQYF
TRBD1,NA,TRBJ1-1,TRBV20-1,TGCAGTGCTACGACAGGGTTGGGCACTGAAGCTTTCTTT,CSATTGLGTEAFF
TRBD2,NA,TRBJ2-3,TRBV5-1,TGCGCCAGCAGCCCGGGACTATCCTCAGATACGCAGTATTTT,CASSPGLSSDTQYF
NA,NA,TRBJ2-3,TRBV5-1,TGCGCCAGCAGCTCGGGACTCACGACTTCAGATACGCAGTATTTT,CASSSGLTTSDTQYF
NA,few,TRBJ1-1,TRBV6-2/TRBV6-3,TGTGCCAGCAGTTTGGCAGCCAGAAACACTGAAGCTTTCTTT,CASSLAARNTEAFF